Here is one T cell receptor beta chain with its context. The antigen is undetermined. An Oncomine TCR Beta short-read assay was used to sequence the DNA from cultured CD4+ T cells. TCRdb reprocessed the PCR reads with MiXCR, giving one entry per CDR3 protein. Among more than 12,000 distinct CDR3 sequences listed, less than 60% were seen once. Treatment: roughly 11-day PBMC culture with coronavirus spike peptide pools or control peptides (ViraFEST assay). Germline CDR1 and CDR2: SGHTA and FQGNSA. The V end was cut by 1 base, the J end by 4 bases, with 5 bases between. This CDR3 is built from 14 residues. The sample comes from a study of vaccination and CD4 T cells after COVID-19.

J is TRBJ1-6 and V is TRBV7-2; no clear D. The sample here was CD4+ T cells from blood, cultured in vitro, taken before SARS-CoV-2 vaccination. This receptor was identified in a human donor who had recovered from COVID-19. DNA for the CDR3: TGTGCCAGCAGCTTAGGAGATTATAATTCACCCCTCCACTTT. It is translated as CASSLGDYNSPLHF.